The rows below give T cell receptor beta chains drawn from one sample of a study of blood T cell repertoires in COVID-19. The repertoire was sequenced with immunoSEQ multiplex PCR; TCRdb's copy has only in-frame clones and lacks some. This table has approximately 140,000 clones, roughly 84% appearing once. Sequencing input: PBMCs or T cells enriched from blood (not recorded which). These receptors were taken from a man aged 40-49 years with acute COVID-19. CDR3s include the opening cysteine and the closing phenylalanine or tryptophan. A D gene is named only where the DNA matches it firmly. Clone size, where shown, is once, few, many, or a class for clones that have expanded.

J,size,D,V,CDR3,DNA
TRBJ1-2,-,-,TRBV7-2,CASSLTMRGEANGYTF,TGTGCCAGCAGCTTAACGATGCGGGGAGAAGCAAACGGCTACACCTTC
TRBJ2-2,-,-,TRBV15,CATSRSRVPGELFF,TGTGCCACCAGCCGCTCCAGGGTCCCCGGGGAGCTGTTTTTT
TRBJ2-7,few,-,TRBV10-3,CAISESLQGSEQYF,TGTGCCATCAGTGAGTCACTACAGGGATCCGAGCAGTACTTC
TRBJ2-2,-,-,TRBV30,CACAGLAPNTGELFF,TGTGCCTGCGCGGGGCTAGCCCCGAACACCGGGGAGCTGTTTTTT
TRBJ2-1,-,-,TRBV28,CASRPSRDYNEQFF,TGTGCCAGCAGACCCTCCCGGGACTACAATGAGCAGTTCTTC
TRBJ1-4,-,-,TRBV7-9,CASSSTGIANEKLFF,TGTGCCAGCAGCTCCACAGGGATTGCTAATGAAAAACTGTTTTTT
TRBJ2-7,-,TRBD1,TRBV28,CASRPTTGLTYEQYF,TGTGCCAGCAGGCCCACGACAGGGTTAACCTACGAGCAGTACTTC
TRBJ1-3,-,-,TRBV19,CASSSPGAGASPGNTIYF,TGTGCCAGTAGTTCCCCAGGGGCCGGTGCTTCTCCTGGAAACACCATATATTTT
TRBJ2-1,few,TRBD2,TRBV19,CASSLGEGLDEQFF,TGTGCCAGTAGTTTGGGGGAGGGGCTCGATGAGCAGTTCTTC
TRBJ2-1,-,TRBD2,TRBV4-1,CASSRGLGEGNVEQFF,TGCGCCAGCAGCCGAGGGTTGGGGGAGGGGAATGTTGAGCAGTTCTTC
TRBJ1-6,once,TRBD1,TRBV5-4,CASSLQGALQPLHF,TGTGCCAGCAGCCTACAGGGGGCACTACAACCCCTCCACTTT
TRBJ2-3,-,-,TRBV7-9,CASSFPTRDTQYF,TGTGCCAGCAGCTTCCCGACGAGGGATACGCAGTATTTT